These T cell receptor beta chains were read from a single sample in a study of shared clonotypes between healthy human individuals. This table comes from immunoSEQ multiplex PCR, and its TCRdb copy is limited to in-frame clones, with some not included. The sample carries around 2,000,000 clones, about 92% recorded once. Sequencing was done on a sample of naive CD8+ T cells from PBMCs. The receptors come from a young man in good health. Some clones in this sample may be carry-over from other donors' samples. Both conserved end residues are part of each CDR3. Fields, in order: clone size, J gene, V gene, D gene, CDR3 DNA, CDR3 protein. The D gene is left open where the match is weak. Rows may omit the clone size; those that give it use once, few, many or a size class.

- TRBJ2-7 TRBV7-9 - TGTGCCAGCAGCCTTGGGGACCGCGAATACGAGCAGTACTTC CASSLGDREYEQYF
- TRBJ1-4 TRBV11-2 TRBD1 TGTGCCAGCAGCTTAGCCAAATACAGGGGGCGGCATGAAAAACTGTTTTTT CASSLAKYRGRHEKLFF
- TRBJ1-3 TRBV2 - TGTGCCAGCAGTGAGGGCCTAGAGGGCTCTGGAAACACCATATATTTT CASSEGLEGSGNTIYF
once TRBJ2-7 TRBV13 TRBD2 TGTGCCAGCAGCTTCCAGCGGGAGGGCCGGAGCTACGAGCAGTACTTC CASSFQREGRSYEQYF
- TRBJ2-7 TRBV27 TRBD1 TGTGCCAGCAGTTTCTTCCAGGGGGCGGTTTTCTACGAGCAGTACTTC CASSFFQGAVFYEQYF
- TRBJ1-5 TRBV6-1 - TGTGCCAGCAGTGAAAACGGGGGCGGGCAGCCCCAGCATTTT CASSENGGGQPQHF
few TRBJ1-2 TRBV7-2 - TGTGCCAGCAGCTTAGAATTCCAGGCTACTAACTATGGCTACACCTTC CASSLEFQATNYGYTF
- TRBJ1-5 TRBV28 TRBD1 TGTGCCAGCAGTGTAGGGACAGGGAGATTTAATCAGCCCCAGCATTTT CASSVGTGRFNQPQHF
- TRBJ2-5 TRBV21-1 - TGTGCCAGCACCCTCGGCTCCGGAAGCAAACCTACCCAAGAGACCCAGTACTTC CASTLGSGSKPTQETQYF
- TRBJ2-5 TRBV4-1 - TGCGCCAGCAGCCAAGATCCTCCAGCGGTCCAAGAGACCCAGTACTTC CASSQDPPAVQETQYF
- TRBJ2-3 TRBV9 TRBD2 TGTGCCAGCACCAGCGGGAGGGCCCCAGATACGCAGTATTTT CASTSGRAPDTQYF
- TRBJ1-2 TRBV27 - TGTGCCAGCAGCCCAGCCCTCAGCCTTAACTATGGCTACACCTTC CASSPALSLNYGYTF
- TRBJ2-1 TRBV4-2 - TGTGCCAGCAGCCAAGACAGGGATGAGCAGTTCTTC CASSQDRDEQFF
- TRBJ2-5 TRBV7-9 - TGTGCCAGCAGCCCGGGTGGGGCAGGGGTAACGAACGAAAAAGAGACCCAGTACTTC CASSPGGAGVTNEKETQYF
- TRBJ2-5 TRBV7-9 TRBD2 TGTGCCAGCAGACGACTAGCGGGAGAAGGGGAGACCCAGTACTTC CASRRLAGEGETQYF
once TRBJ2-5 TRBV2 TRBD1 TGTGCCAGCAGTGCGCACAGGGGGCCAGAGACCCAGTACTTC CASSAHRGPETQYF
- TRBJ1-5 TRBV6-5 - TGTGCCAGCAGCTCCGGGGCAGGGGTGGGGCAGCCCCAGCATTTT CASSSGAGVGQPQHF
- TRBJ1-1 TRBV27 - TGTGCCAGCAGCCGCATCTGGGTAAGGGCTAACACTGAAGCTTTCTTT CASSRIWVRANTEAFF
- TRBJ1-1 TRBV7-8 - TGTGCCAGCAGCTCAGTCACAGGGTATTCGGCGAACACTGAAGCTTTCTTT CASSSVTGYSANTEAFF
- TRBJ2-1 TRBV29-1 - TGCAGCCCCCGGTTACTCTACAATGAGCAGTTCTTC CSPRLLYNEQFF
- TRBJ2-7 TRBV19 TRBD2 TGTGCCAGTAGTATTGGCGGGAGGGGTTCCTACGAGCAGTACTTC CASSIGGRGSYEQYF
- TRBJ1-3 TRBV5-6 - TGTGCCAGCAGCCTGCCGTGGGGGAATAGAAACACCATATATTTT CASSLPWGNRNTIYF
- TRBJ2-3 TRBV6-1 TRBD2 TGTGCCAGCACCCCGACTAGCGGGAGCGCAGATACGCAGTATTTT CASTPTSGSADTQYF
- TRBJ2-1 TRBV7-8 - TGTGCCAGCAGCTTAGTGGGGGGGCTGATGAGGAATGAGCAGTTCTTC CASSLVGGLMRNEQFF
- TRBJ2-2 TRBV19 TRBD2 TGTGCCAGTAGTATCCTAGCGGGGGTACCTCAGGGGACCGGGGAGCTGTTTTTT CASSILAGVPQGTGELFF
once TRBJ2-1 TRBV11-2 TRBD2 TGTGCCAGCAGCTACGGGACTAGCGCTGGAAACAATGAGCAGTTCTTC CASSYGTSAGNNEQFF
- TRBJ2-7 TRBV11-2 TRBD2 TGTGCCAGCAGCCCTCGGGACTACCTCTACGAGCAGTACTTC CASSPRDYLYEQYF
- TRBJ2-3 TRBV9 TRBD1 TGTGCCAGCAGTCAACAGGGGTTTACGCAGTATTTT CASSQQGFTQYF
- TRBJ2-2 TRBV4-1 - TGCGCCAGCAGCCAACTCCTAGGGGTAACCGGGGAGCTGTTTTTT CASSQLLGVTGELFF
- TRBJ2-1 TRBV7-8 TRBD2 TGTGCCAGCAGCTTAGATACTAGCGGGAGCTTCTATGAGCAGTTCTTC CASSLDTSGSFYEQFF
once TRBJ1-4 TRBV19 TRBD1 TGTGCCAGTAGTCCCGACCCCTCCCGGACAGGGGGTTATACACACACTAATGAAAAACTGTTTTTT CASSPDPSRTGGYTHTNEKLFF
- TRBJ2-5 TRBV5-3 TRBD2 TGTGCCAGAAGCTCTGTAGCGGGAGGGGAGACCCAGTACTTC CARSSVAGGETQYF
- TRBJ2-7 TRBV15 TRBD1 TGTGCCACCAGCAGAGCTTACCGACAGGGTAGTGTCCCCTACGAGCAGTACTTC CATSRAYRQGSVPYEQYF
- TRBJ2-7 TRBV6-5 - TGTGCCAGCAGTTACTCCTTACGGTCATCATTGGACGAGCAGTACTTC CASSYSLRSSLDEQYF
- TRBJ2-1 TRBV29-1 - TGCAGCGTTGGGGCAGGCTCCTTAGAGTACAATGAGCAGTTCTTC CSVGAGSLEYNEQFF
- TRBJ1-4 TRBV7-8 TRBD1 TGTGCCAGCAGCGCAGACAGGGGCCCCGAGGAAAAACTGTTTTTT CASSADRGPEEKLFF
- TRBJ2-1 TRBV27 - TGTGCCAGCAGGGTAGATGCTAACTACAATGAGCAGTTCTTC CASRVDANYNEQFF
- TRBJ2-2 TRBV18 TRBD2 TGTGCCAGCTCACCTCCTCGGCGGGAGCGCGCGAACACCGGGGAGCTGTTTTTT CASSPPRRERANTGELFF
- TRBJ1-3 TRBV11-2 - TGTGCCAGCAGCCATTTGAAGGGGGGTCCTGGAAACACCATATATTTT CASSHLKGGPGNTIYF
- TRBJ2-7 TRBV7-9 TRBD1 TGTGCCAGCAGTTCCCGGACAGGGAGCTCCTACGAGCAGTACTTC CASSSRTGSSYEQYF
- TRBJ2-2 TRBV12-5 TRBD2 TGTGCTAGTGGTTGGCAAGCGGGAGGGCCGTTTGCCGGGGAGCTGTTTTTT CASGWQAGGPFAGELFF
- TRBJ1-3 TRBV10-3 TRBD1 TGTGCCATCGGGGGACAGGGGGTCTCTGGAAACACCATATATTTT CAIGGQGVSGNTIYF
- TRBJ2-7 TRBV28 - TGTGCCAGCAGTTTGGGGACCAACGAGCAGTACTTC CASSLGTNEQYF
- TRBJ1-2 TRBV10-2 TRBD1 TGCGCCAGCAGCTTGGACAGGATATTCTATGGCTACACCTTC CASSLDRIFYGYTF